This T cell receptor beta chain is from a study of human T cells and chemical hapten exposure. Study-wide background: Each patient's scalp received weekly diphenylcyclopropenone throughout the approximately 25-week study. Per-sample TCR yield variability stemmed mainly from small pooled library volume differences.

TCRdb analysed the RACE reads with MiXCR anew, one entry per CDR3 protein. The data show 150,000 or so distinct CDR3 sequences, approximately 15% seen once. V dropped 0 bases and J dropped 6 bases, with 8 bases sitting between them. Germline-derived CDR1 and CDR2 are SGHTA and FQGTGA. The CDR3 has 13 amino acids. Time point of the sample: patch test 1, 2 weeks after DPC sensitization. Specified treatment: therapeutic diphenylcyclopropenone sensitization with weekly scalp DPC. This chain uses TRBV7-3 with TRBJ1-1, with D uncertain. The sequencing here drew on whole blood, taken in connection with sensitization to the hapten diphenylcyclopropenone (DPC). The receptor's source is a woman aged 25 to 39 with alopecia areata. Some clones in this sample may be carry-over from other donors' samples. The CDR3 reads CASSLTSVSEAFF. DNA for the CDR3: TGTGCCAGCAGCTTAACCTCAGTCTCTGAAGCTTTCTTT.